This TCR beta chain emerged from a study of blood T cell repertoires in COVID-19. For the study at large: PBMCs, B-cell-depleted T cells, or T cells provided the cDNA or gDNA that made up the material.

The V segment lost 3 bases and the J segment 4 bases; nucleotides outside the gene matches: 8. Germline assignment: CDR1 ENHRY and CDR2 SYGVKD. The CDR3 covers 15 residues. The table came from immunoSEQ multiplex PCR; TCRdb's copy has only in-frame clones and leaves some out. The sample lists hundreds of thousands of clones, 85% to 90% occurring once. Seattle patients were enrolled during active infection and followed longitudinally. This TCR came from a woman aged 50 to 60 with COVID-19, enrolled during active disease. The genes are TRBV10-3 and TRBJ2-7, with 8 bases matching TRBD2. The sample was peripheral blood. CDR3 coding DNA: TGTGCCATCAGTGAACCGCGGGGGGCCCTTTACGAGCAGTACTTC. Translating gives CAISEPRGALYEQYF.